The text below deals with one TCR beta chain. Its antigen is as yet unknown. This sample was taken from a study of cytomegalovirus exposure and HLA in healthy donors. Study-level results: TCR beta V- and J-gene trimming, according to a later analysis, was linked to a missense DCLRE1C variant.

The CDR3 is 12 residues long. V dropped 2 bases and J dropped 13; count of bases not matched to a gene: 6. Germline V CDR1 and CDR2: GTSNPN, SVGIG (reference sequence). It was with 60 Vbeta and 13 Jbeta primers that the PCR ran. TCRdb's table, derived via immunoSEQ multiplex PCR, lists solely in-frame clones and lacks some. The data contain tens of thousands of clones, approximately 71% of them singletons. The clonotype comes from a man in his forties or fifties in good health and CMV-seropositive. This chain uses TRBV30 with TRBJ2-2; TRBD2 matches 8 bases. The sample taken for sequencing was PBMCs. In DNA, the CDR3 is TGTGCCTGGAGTCCCCCGGGGGGGCGGCTGTTTTTT. As protein: CAWSPPGGRLFF.